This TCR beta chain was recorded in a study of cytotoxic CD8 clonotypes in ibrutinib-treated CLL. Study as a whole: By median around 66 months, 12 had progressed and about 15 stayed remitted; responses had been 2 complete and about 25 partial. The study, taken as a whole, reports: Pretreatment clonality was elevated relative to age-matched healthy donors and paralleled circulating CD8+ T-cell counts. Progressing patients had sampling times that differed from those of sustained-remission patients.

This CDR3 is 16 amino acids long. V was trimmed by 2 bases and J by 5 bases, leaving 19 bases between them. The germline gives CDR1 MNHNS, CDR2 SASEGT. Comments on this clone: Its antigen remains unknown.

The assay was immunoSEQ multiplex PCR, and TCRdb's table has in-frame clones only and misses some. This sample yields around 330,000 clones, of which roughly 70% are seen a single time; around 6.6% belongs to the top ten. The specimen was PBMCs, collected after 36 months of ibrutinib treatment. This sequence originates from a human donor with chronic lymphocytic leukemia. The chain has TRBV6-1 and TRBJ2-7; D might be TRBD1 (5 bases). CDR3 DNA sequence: TGTGCCAGCAGTGAAAGGTTCCCACAGGTGCGCAACGAGCAGTACTTC. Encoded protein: CASSERFPQVRNEQYF.